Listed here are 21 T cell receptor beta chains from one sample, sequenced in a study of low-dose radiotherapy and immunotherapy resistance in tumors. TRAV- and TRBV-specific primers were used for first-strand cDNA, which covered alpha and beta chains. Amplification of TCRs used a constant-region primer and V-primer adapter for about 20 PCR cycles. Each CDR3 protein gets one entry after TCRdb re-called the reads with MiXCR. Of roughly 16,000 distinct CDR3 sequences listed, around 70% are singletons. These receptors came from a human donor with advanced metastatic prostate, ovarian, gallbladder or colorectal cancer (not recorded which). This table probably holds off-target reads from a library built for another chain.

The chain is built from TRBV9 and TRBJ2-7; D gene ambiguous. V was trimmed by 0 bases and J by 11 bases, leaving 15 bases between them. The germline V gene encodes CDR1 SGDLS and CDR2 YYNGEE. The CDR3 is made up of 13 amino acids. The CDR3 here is CASSVAGAGAKYF. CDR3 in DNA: TGTGCCAGCAGCGTAGCCGGAGCAGGAGCCAAGTACTTC.

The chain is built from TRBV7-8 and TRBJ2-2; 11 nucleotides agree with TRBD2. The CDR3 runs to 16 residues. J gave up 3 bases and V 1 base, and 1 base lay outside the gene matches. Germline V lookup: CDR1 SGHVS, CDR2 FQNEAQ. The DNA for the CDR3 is TGTGCCAGCAGCTTAGGACTAGCGGGGTACACCGGGGAGCTGTTTTTT. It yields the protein CASSLGLAGYTGELFF.

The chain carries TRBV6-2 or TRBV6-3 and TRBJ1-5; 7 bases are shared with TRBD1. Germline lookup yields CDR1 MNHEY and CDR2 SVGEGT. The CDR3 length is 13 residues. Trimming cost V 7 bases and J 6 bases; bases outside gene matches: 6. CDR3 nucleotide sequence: TGTGCCAGCACTATACAGGGGTCTCAGCCCCAGCATTTT. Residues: CASTIQGSQPQHF.

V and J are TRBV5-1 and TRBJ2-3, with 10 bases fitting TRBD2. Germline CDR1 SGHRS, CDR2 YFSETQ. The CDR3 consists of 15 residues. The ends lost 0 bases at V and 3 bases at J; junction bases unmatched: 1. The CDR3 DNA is TGCGCCAGCAGCTTGGTTAGCGGGGGGACAGATACGCAGTATTTT. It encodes CASSLVSGGTDTQYF.

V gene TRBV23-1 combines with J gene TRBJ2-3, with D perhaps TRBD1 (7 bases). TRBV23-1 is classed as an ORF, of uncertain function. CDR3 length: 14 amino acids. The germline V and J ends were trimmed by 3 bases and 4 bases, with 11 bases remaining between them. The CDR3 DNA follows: TGCGCCAGCAGTCATCCCAGGGGGGCAGATACGCAGTATTTT. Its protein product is CASSHPRGADTQYF.

CDR3 sequence reads: CSARWGNHQPQHF. CDR3 sequence (DNA): TGCAGTGCTAGGTGGGGGAACCATCAGCCCCAGCATTTT. The chain is built from TRBV20-1 and TRBJ1-5, with D possibly matching TRBD1 (5 bases). The germline V and J ends were trimmed by 3 bases and 5 bases, with 11 bases remaining between them. Germline-derived CDR1 and CDR2 are DFQATT and SNEGSKA (reference sequence). This CDR3 has 13 residues.

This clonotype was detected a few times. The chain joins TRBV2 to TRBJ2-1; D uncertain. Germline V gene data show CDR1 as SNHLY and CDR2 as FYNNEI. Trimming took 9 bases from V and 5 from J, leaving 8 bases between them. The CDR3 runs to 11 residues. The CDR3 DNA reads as TGTGCCAGTCGCGGAAACAATGAGCAGTTCTTC. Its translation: CASRGNNEQFF.

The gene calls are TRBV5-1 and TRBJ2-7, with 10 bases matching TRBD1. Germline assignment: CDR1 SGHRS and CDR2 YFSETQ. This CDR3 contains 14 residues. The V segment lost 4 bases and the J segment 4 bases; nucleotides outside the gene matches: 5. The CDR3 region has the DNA TGCGCCAGCAGCACCGGGACAGGGGTGTACGAGCAGTACTTC. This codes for CASSTGTGVYEQYF.

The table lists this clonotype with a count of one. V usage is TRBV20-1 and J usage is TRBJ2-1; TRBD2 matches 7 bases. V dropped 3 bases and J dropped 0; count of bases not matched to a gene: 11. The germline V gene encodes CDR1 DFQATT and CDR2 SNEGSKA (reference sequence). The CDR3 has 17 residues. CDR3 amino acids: CSASPRLAPRSYNEQFF. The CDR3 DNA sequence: TGCAGTGCTAGTCCCCGACTAGCTCCCCGCTCCTACAATGAGCAGTTCTTC.

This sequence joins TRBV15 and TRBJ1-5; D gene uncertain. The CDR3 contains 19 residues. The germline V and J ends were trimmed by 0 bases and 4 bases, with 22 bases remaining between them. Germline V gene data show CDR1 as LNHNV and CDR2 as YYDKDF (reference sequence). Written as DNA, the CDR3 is TGTGCCACCAGCAGAGATAGCCCTGGAGGCGTTGGCAAAAATCAGCCCCAGCATTTT. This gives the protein CATSRDSPGGVGKNQPQHF.

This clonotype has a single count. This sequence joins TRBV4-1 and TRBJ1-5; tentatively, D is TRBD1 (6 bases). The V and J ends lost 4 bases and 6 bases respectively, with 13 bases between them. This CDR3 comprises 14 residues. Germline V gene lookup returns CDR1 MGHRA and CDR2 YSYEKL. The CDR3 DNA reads TGCGCCAGCAGCCCTTCAGGGGCGGGTCAGCCCCAGCATTTT. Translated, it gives CASSPSGAGQPQHF.

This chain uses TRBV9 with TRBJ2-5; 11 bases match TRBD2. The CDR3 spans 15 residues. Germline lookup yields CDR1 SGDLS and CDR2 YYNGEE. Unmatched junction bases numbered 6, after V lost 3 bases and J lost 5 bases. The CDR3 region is CASSALGLAAETQYF. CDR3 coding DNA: TGTGCCAGCAGCGCCCTGGGACTAGCGGCCGAGACCCAGTACTTC.

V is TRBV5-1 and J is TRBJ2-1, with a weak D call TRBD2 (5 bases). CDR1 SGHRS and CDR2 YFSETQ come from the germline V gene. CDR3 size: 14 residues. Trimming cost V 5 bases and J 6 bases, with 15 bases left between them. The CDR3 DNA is TGCGCCAGCAGTATAGGAGGAGGCGGCAATGAGCAGTTCTTC. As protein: CASSIGGGGNEQFF.

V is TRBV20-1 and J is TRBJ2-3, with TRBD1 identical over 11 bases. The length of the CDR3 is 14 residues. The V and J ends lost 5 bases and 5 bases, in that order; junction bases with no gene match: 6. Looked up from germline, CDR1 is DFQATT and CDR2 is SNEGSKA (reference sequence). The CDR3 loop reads CSAERTGGEDTQYF. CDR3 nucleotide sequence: TGCAGTGCTGAGCGGACAGGGGGCGAAGATACGCAGTATTTT.

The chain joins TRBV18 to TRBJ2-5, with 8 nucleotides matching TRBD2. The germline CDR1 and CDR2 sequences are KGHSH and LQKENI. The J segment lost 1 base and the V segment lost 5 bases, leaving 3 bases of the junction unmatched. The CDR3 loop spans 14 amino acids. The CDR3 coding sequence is TGTGCCAGCTCAGTAAGCGGGGGCCAAGAGACCCAGTACTTC. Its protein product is CASSVSGGQETQYF.

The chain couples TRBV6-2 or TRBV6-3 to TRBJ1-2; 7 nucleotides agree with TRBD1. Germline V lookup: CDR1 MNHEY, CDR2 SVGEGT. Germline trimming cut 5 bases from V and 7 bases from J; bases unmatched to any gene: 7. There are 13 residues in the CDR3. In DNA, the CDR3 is TGTGCCAGCAGTGACAAAAACAGGGGTGGCTACACCTTC. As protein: CASSDKNRGGYTF.

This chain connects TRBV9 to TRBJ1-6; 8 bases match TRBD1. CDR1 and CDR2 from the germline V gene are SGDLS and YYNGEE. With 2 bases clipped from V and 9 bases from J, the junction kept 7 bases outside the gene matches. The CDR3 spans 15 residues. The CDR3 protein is CASSVTGDVISPLHF. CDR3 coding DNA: TGTGCCAGCAGCGTGACAGGGGACGTTATTTCACCCCTCCACTTT.

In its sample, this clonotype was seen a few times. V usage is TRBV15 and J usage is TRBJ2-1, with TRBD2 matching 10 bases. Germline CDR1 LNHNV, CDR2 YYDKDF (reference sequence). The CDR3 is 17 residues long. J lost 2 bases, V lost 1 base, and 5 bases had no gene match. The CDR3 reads CATSRGTSGGAYNEQFF. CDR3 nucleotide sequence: TGTGCCACCAGCAGAGGAACAAGCGGGGGGGCCTACAATGAGCAGTTCTTC.

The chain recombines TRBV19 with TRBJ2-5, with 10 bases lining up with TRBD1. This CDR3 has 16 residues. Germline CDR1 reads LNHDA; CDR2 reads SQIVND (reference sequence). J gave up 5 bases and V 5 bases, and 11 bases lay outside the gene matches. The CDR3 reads CASSPLGQGIGETQYF. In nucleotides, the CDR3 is TGTGCCAGTAGTCCATTGGGACAGGGGATCGGGGAGACCCAGTACTTC.

The CDR3 sequence is CASSGQSSGNTIYF. The CDR3, as DNA: TGTGCCAGCAGCGGACAGAGCTCTGGAAACACCATATATTTT. This rearrangement joins TRBV6-1 to TRBJ1-3; D may be TRBD1 (6 bases). Trimming took off 6 bases at V and 0 bases at J, with 9 bases between the two ends. This CDR3 has 14 amino acids. Germline V gene lookup returns CDR1 MNHNS and CDR2 SASEGT.

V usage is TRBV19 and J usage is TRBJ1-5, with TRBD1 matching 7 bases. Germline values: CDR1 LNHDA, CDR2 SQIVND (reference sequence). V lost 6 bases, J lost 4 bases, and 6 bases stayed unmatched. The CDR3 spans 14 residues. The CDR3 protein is CASSPQQGNQPQHF. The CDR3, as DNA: TGTGCCAGTAGCCCCCAACAGGGGAATCAGCCCCAGCATTTT.